Listed below are T cell receptor beta chains from one sample, sequenced in a study of blood T cell repertoires in COVID-19. The repertoire was sequenced with immunoSEQ multiplex PCR; TCRdb's copy has only in-frame clones and lacks some. The sample carries fewer than 150,000 clones, nearly 85% recorded once. The sequenced sample was PBMCs or T cells enriched from blood (not recorded which). Receptors were obtained from a man aged 50 to 59 in a cohort exposed to, infected with or recovered from COVID-19 (not recorded which). CDR3s include the opening cysteine and the closing phenylalanine or tryptophan. A D gene is named only where the DNA matches it firmly. Part of the rows lack a size; the others show once, few, many or a class for expanded clones.

clone size: .; D gene: TRBD2; V gene: TRBV30; J gene: TRBJ2-1; CDR3 protein: CAWSTGLGNEQFF; CDR3 DNA: TGTGCCTGGAGTACGGGACTAGGTAATGAGCAGTTCTTC
clone size: .; D gene: .; V gene: TRBV10-3; J gene: TRBJ1-2; CDR3 protein: CAIRSGSARGYTF; CDR3 DNA: TGTGCCATCAGGAGCGGTTCTGCTCGGGGCTACACCTTC
clone size: .; D gene: .; V gene: TRBV24-1; J gene: TRBJ2-1; CDR3 protein: CATSDLRGDEQFF; CDR3 DNA: TGTGCCACCAGTGATTTGCGGGGAGATGAGCAGTTCTTC
clone size: .; D gene: TRBD2; V gene: TRBV5-1; J gene: TRBJ2-3; CDR3 protein: CASSLGTSGFTDTQYF; CDR3 DNA: TGCGCCAGCAGCTTAGGGACTAGCGGTTTCACAGATACGCAGTATTTT
clone size: .; D gene: .; V gene: TRBV11-2; J gene: TRBJ2-4; CDR3 protein: CASSPQGLDKNIQYF; CDR3 DNA: TGTGCCAGCAGCCCCCAGGGTTTAGACAAAAACATTCAGTACTTC
clone size: once; D gene: TRBD1; V gene: TRBV5-4; J gene: TRBJ2-7; CDR3 protein: CASSLGTGAYEQYF; CDR3 DNA: TGTGCCAGCAGCTTGGGGACAGGGGCCTACGAGCAGTACTTC
clone size: .; D gene: .; V gene: TRBV24-1; J gene: TRBJ1-3; CDR3 protein: CATSDPREGGNTIYF; CDR3 DNA: TGTGCCACCAGTGACCCCAGGGAGGGGGGAAACACCATATATTTT
clone size: once; D gene: .; V gene: TRBV12-5; J gene: TRBJ1-1; CDR3 protein: CASGPGVSVNTEAFF; CDR3 DNA: TGTGCTAGTGGTCCGGGGGTTAGTGTCAACACTGAAGCTTTCTTT
clone size: .; D gene: TRBD2; V gene: TRBV2; J gene: TRBJ2-2; CDR3 protein: CASSGLAGVDTGELFF; CDR3 DNA: TGTGCCAGCAGCGGACTAGCGGGAGTTGACACCGGGGAGCTGTTTTTT
clone size: .; D gene: TRBD1; V gene: TRBV18; J gene: TRBJ1-3; CDR3 protein: CASSPEQGSSGNTIYF; CDR3 DNA: TGTGCCAGCTCGCCAGAACAGGGGTCCTCTGGAAACACCATATATTTT
clone size: .; D gene: .; V gene: TRBV30; J gene: TRBJ2-1; CDR3 protein: CAWSSTYREFYNEQFF; CDR3 DNA: TGTGCCTGGAGTTCCACCTATAGGGAGTTCTACAATGAGCAGTTCTTC
clone size: once; D gene: TRBD1; V gene: TRBV9; J gene: TRBJ2-7; CDR3 protein: CASIPGGTGGVEQYF; CDR3 DNA: TGTGCCAGCATCCCCGGTGGGACAGGGGGCGTTGAGCAGTACTTC
clone size: .; D gene: TRBD1; V gene: TRBV29-1; J gene: TRBJ2-7; CDR3 protein: CSVGQGHEQYF; CDR3 DNA: TGCAGCGTAGGACAGGGCCACGAGCAGTACTTC
clone size: .; D gene: TRBD1; V gene: TRBV4-1; J gene: TRBJ1-2; CDR3 protein: CASSQGGGQGGYGYTF; CDR3 DNA: TGCGCCAGCAGCCAAGGCGGTGGACAGGGAGGCTATGGCTACACCTTC
clone size: .; D gene: .; V gene: TRBV12-3/TRBV12-4; J gene: TRBJ2-3; CDR3 protein: CASSFANTDTQYF; CDR3 DNA: TGTGCCAGCAGTTTTGCGAACACAGATACGCAGTATTTT
clone size: .; D gene: TRBD1; V gene: TRBV5-4; J gene: TRBJ1-3; CDR3 protein: CASSADRVAGNTIYF; CDR3 DNA: TGTGCCAGCAGCGCGGACAGGGTGGCTGGAAACACCATATATTTT
clone size: .; D gene: .; V gene: TRBV30; J gene: TRBJ1-1; CDR3 protein: CAWSVSAGYTEAFF; CDR3 DNA: TGTGCCTGGAGTGTAAGTGCCGGGTACACTGAAGCTTTCTTT
clone size: few; D gene: TRBD1; V gene: TRBV4-1; J gene: TRBJ2-7; CDR3 protein: CASSQVRTGADYEQYF; CDR3 DNA: TGCGCCAGCAGCCAAGTCCGGACAGGGGCCGACTACGAGCAGTACTTC
clone size: .; D gene: .; V gene: TRBV6-5; J gene: TRBJ1-1; CDR3 protein: CASSHPGGGTEAFF; CDR3 DNA: TGTGCCAGCAGTCACCCCGGGGGGGGGACAGAAGCTTTCTTT
clone size: .; D gene: TRBD1; V gene: TRBV5-6; J gene: TRBJ2-3; CDR3 protein: CASSLGKGQGPGATDTQYF; CDR3 DNA: TGTGCCAGCAGCTTGGGGAAGGGACAGGGCCCTGGGGCCACAGATACGCAGTATTTT
clone size: .; D gene: .; V gene: TRBV5-4; J gene: TRBJ2-5; CDR3 protein: CASSLGLVLQETQYF; CDR3 DNA: TGTGCCAGCAGCTTGGGTCTGGTCCTACAAGAGACCCAGTACTTC
clone size: .; D gene: .; V gene: TRBV30; J gene: TRBJ1-2; CDR3 protein: CAWSVQEGGYTF; CDR3 DNA: TGTGCCTGGAGTGTACAGGAGGGAGGCTACACCTTC
clone size: .; D gene: TRBD1; V gene: TRBV12-3/TRBV12-4; J gene: TRBJ1-2; CDR3 protein: CASSFNRGHGYTF; CDR3 DNA: TGTGCCAGCAGTTTCAACAGGGGGCATGGCTACACCTTC
clone size: .; D gene: .; V gene: TRBV7-9; J gene: TRBJ2-2; CDR3 protein: CASSLESITGELFF; CDR3 DNA: TGTGCCAGCAGCTTAGAATCCATCACCGGGGAGCTGTTTTTT
clone size: .; D gene: .; V gene: TRBV12-3/TRBV12-4; J gene: TRBJ1-1; CDR3 protein: CASSPRDLAEAFF; CDR3 DNA: TGTGCCAGCAGCCCGAGGGATTTGGCTGAAGCTTTCTTT
clone size: .; D gene: TRBD2; V gene: TRBV24-1; J gene: TRBJ2-3; CDR3 protein: CATSDRNGLAGGPRQYF; CDR3 DNA: TGTGCCACCAGTGATCGAAATGGACTAGCGGGGGGCCCGAGGCAGTATTTT
clone size: .; D gene: TRBD2; V gene: TRBV7-9; J gene: TRBJ2-5; CDR3 protein: CASSTGTSGRRAETQYF; CDR3 DNA: TGTGCCAGCAGCACCGGGACTAGCGGGAGGCGTGCAGAGACCCAGTACTTC
clone size: .; D gene: .; V gene: TRBV6-5; J gene: TRBJ2-1; CDR3 protein: CASTVDGSHNEQFF; CDR3 DNA: TGTGCCAGCACAGTCGACGGGTCCCACAATGAGCAGTTCTTC
clone size: .; D gene: TRBD1; V gene: TRBV5-3; J gene: TRBJ1-6; CDR3 protein: CARSLGPKLKHRQGISSPLHF; CDR3 DNA: TGTGCCAGAAGCTTGGGCCCGAAACTGAAACACCGACAGGGTATAAGCTCACCCCTCCACTTT
clone size: .; D gene: TRBD1; V gene: TRBV5-1; J gene: TRBJ1-1; CDR3 protein: CASSPGQGRTEAFF; CDR3 DNA: TGCGCCAGCAGCCCGGGACAGGGCCGTACCGAAGCTTTCTTT
clone size: .; D gene: .; V gene: TRBV30; J gene: TRBJ1-1; CDR3 protein: CAWSVGQPNTEAFF; CDR3 DNA: TGTGCCTGGAGTGTAGGACAACCGAACACTGAAGCTTTCTTT
clone size: .; D gene: .; V gene: TRBV5-4; J gene: TRBJ1-4; CDR3 protein: CASSLREGEEKLFF; CDR3 DNA: TGTGCCAGCAGCTTGAGAGAAGGAGAAGAAAAACTGTTTTTT
clone size: .; D gene: TRBD2; V gene: TRBV3-1/TRBV3-2; J gene: TRBJ2-7; CDR3 protein: CASSHGSAASGSRYEQYF; CDR3 DNA: TGTGCCAGCAGCCACGGATCCGCCGCTAGCGGGAGTAGGTACGAGCAGTACTTC
clone size: medium-sized; D gene: .; V gene: TRBV4-2; J gene: TRBJ2-7; CDR3 protein: CASSQRQVESYEQYF; CDR3 DNA: TGTGCCAGCAGCCAGAGACAGGTTGAGTCCTACGAGCAGTACTTC
clone size: .; D gene: TRBD1; V gene: TRBV4-1; J gene: TRBJ1-5; CDR3 protein: CASSQDTGQGISSNQPQHF; CDR3 DNA: TGCGCCAGCAGCCAAGATACGGGACAGGGGATATCAAGCAATCAGCCCCAGCATTTT
clone size: .; D gene: .; V gene: TRBV2; J gene: TRBJ2-7; CDR3 protein: CASSAFGRYEQYF; CDR3 DNA: TGTGCCAGCAGTGCTTTCGGTCGCTACGAGCAGTACTTC
clone size: .; D gene: .; V gene: TRBV3-1/TRBV3-2; J gene: TRBJ1-6; CDR3 protein: CASSLGADYSPLHF; CDR3 DNA: TGTGCCAGCAGCCTAGGAGCGGATTATTCACCCCTCCACTTT
clone size: few; D gene: TRBD1; V gene: TRBV4-1; J gene: TRBJ1-1; CDR3 protein: CASSPHRDRVTTEAFF; CDR3 DNA: TGCGCCAGCAGCCCGCACAGGGACAGGGTCACGACTGAAGCTTTCTTT
clone size: few; D gene: .; V gene: TRBV19; J gene: TRBJ1-5; CDR3 protein: CASSITGISNQPQHF; CDR3 DNA: TGTGCCAGTAGTATAACGGGGATCAGCAATCAGCCCCAGCATTTT
clone size: .; D gene: .; V gene: TRBV2; J gene: TRBJ1-5; CDR3 protein: CASRGGPNQPQHF; CDR3 DNA: TGTGCCAGCAGGGGGGGGCCTAATCAGCCCCAGCATTTT
clone size: .; D gene: TRBD1; V gene: TRBV6-5; J gene: TRBJ2-5; CDR3 protein: CASSSLDRGQETQYF; CDR3 DNA: TGTGCCAGCAGTTCCCTCGACAGGGGGCAAGAGACCCAGTACTTC
clone size: .; D gene: .; V gene: TRBV7-8; J gene: TRBJ2-7; CDR3 protein: CASSISGIAYEQYF; CDR3 DNA: TGTGCCAGCAGCATTTCCGGGATAGCCTACGAGCAGTACTTC
clone size: .; D gene: TRBD2; V gene: TRBV7-3; J gene: TRBJ2-1; CDR3 protein: CASSMGLAHNEQFF; CDR3 DNA: TGTGCCAGCAGCATGGGACTAGCGCACAATGAGCAGTTCTTC